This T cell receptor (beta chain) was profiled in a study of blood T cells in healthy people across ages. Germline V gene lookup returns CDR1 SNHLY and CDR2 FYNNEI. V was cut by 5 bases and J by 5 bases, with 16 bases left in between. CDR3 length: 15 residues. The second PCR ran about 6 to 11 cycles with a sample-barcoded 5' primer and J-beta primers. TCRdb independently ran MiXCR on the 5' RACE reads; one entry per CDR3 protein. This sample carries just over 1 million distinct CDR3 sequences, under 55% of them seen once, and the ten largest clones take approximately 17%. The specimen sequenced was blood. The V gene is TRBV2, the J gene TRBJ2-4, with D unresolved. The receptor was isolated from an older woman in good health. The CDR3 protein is CASSPFLGTENIQYF. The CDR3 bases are TGTGCCAGCAGTCCCTTCCTAGGAACGGAAAACATTCAGTACTTC.